The sequence of this T cell receptor (beta chain) was determined in a study of cytomegalovirus exposure and HLA in healthy donors. The study's findings and limits: A previous analysis found most TCR beta V segments productive roughly 87% or roughly 30% of the time.

As concerns this clone: Its antigen is unknown.

The PCR ran on 60 Vbeta and 13 Jbeta primers. Profiled with immunoSEQ multiplex PCR; TCRdb holds only in-frame clones, not every one. The data hold about 140,000 clones, with 75% to 85% observed a single time. The CDR3 sequence is 15 residues long. V was pared by 9 bases and J by 8 bases, with 13 bases of the junction left unmatched. Germline CDR1 and CDR2: WNHNN and SYGVQD (reference sequence). The sequenced sample consisted of PBMCs. V and J are TRBV10-1 and TRBJ2-2; 9 nucleotides match TRBD1. The sequence derives from a woman aged 18-29 years in good health and CMV-seropositive. CDR3 sequence (DNA): TGCGCCAGTACCCCCGGGACAGGGAAGTTTGGGGAGCTGTTTTTT. Translating gives CASTPGTGKFGELFF.